The 13 T cell receptor beta chains given below trace back to one sample, sequenced in a study of T-cell memory formation after mild COVID-19. TCRdb redid the calling of the 5' RACE reads with MiXCR, one entry per CDR3 protein. There are around 410,000 distinct CDR3 sequences in the sample; 23% occur only once, and under 15% lies in the top ten. The specimen was PBMCs or a T cell subset sorted from them (not recorded which). Receptor source: an adult woman who had mild COVID-19 (a few samples of this study predate the infection). Cell type and time point are not known.

The chain employs TRBV7-2 and TRBJ2-5; D perhaps matches TRBD2 (5 bases). V lost 5 bases, J lost 9 bases, and 16 bases lay in between. Germline-derived CDR1 and CDR2 are SGHTA and FQGNSA. CDR3 length equals 13 residues. CDR3 protein: CASSPFLPEAQYF. Written as DNA, the CDR3 is TGTGCCAGCAGCCCGTTTCTTCCGGAGGCCCAGTACTTC.

This clonotype came up a few times. This rearrangement joins TRBV5-1 to TRBJ2-3; 11 positions match TRBD1. Germline V gene lookup returns CDR1 SGHRS and CDR2 YFSETQ. This CDR3 spans 15 amino acids. Trimming at V came to 4 bases and at J to 6 bases, leaving 7 bases not matched to a gene. The CDR3 DNA follows: TGCGCCAGCAGCCTCGGACAGGGGGCTTCGGATACGCAGTATTTT. This codes for CASSLGQGASDTQYF.

At least ten counts were recorded for this clonotype. J is TRBJ2-2 and V is TRBV29-1, with 10 nucleotides matching TRBD1. Germline assignment: CDR1 SQVTM and CDR2 ANQGSEA. J lost 5 bases, V lost 7 bases, and 10 bases had no gene match. This CDR3 has 15 amino acids. Here the CDR3 reads CSAATGTGVTGELFF. The CDR3 region has the DNA TGCAGCGCTGCAACCGGGACAGGGGTTACCGGGGAGCTGTTTTTT.

This chain joins TRBV4-3 and TRBJ1-2, with a tentative D call TRBD1 (6 bases). CDR1 and CDR2 from the germline V gene are LGHNA and YSLEER. The CDR3 length is 18 residues. The germline V and J ends were trimmed by 0 bases and 5 bases, with 22 bases remaining between them. The CDR3 sequence is CASSQDPFGQSEGYGYTF. In DNA form, the CDR3 reads TGCGCCAGCAGCCAAGATCCATTTGGACAGTCTGAGGGATATGGCTACACCTTC.

The rearrangement joins TRBV7-9 to TRBJ2-1; D assignment may be TRBD1 or TRBD2 (6 bases each). Trimming took 8 bases from V and 8 from J, leaving 13 bases between them. The CDR3 length is 12 residues. In germline, CDR1 is SEHNR, CDR2 FQNEAQ (reference sequence). The CDR3 is CASFGGTDEQFF. Here the CDR3 DNA reads TGTGCCAGCTTCGGGGGCACGGATGAGCAGTTCTTC.

This clonotype was picked up a small number of times. The chain employs TRBV5-1 and TRBJ2-7; TRBD1 matches at 8 bases. The length of the CDR3 is 14 residues. CDR1 is SGHRS, CDR2 YFSETQ, per germline. Trimming took 2 bases from V and 5 from J; bases not matched to a gene: 6. The CDR3 DNA follows: TGCGCCAGCAGCTTTGGCAGGGGGCTCAACGAGCAGTACTTC. It encodes CASSFGRGLNEQYF.

The sample holds a few counts of this clonotype. The rearrangement uses TRBV7-2 and TRBJ2-5; 11 bases align to TRBD2. The CDR3 sequence is 16 residues long. Germline V lookup: CDR1 SGHTA, CDR2 FQGNSA. J lost 2 bases, V lost 8 bases, and 10 bases had no gene match. The CDR3 DNA follows: TGTGCCAGCTCTCCGTTAGCGGGAGGGGGACAAGAGACCCAGTACTTC. Its protein product is CASSPLAGGGQETQYF.

The chain couples TRBV13 to TRBJ2-1; 8 bases map to TRBD2. Germline trimming cut 3 bases from V and 5 bases from J; bases unmatched to any gene: 6. Germline V lookup: CDR1 PRHDT, CDR2 FYEKMQ (reference sequence). The CDR3 length is 15 residues. CDR3 nucleotides: TGTGCCAGCAGCTTCAACGCGGGAGGCAACAATGAGCAGTTCTTC. It is translated as CASSFNAGGNNEQFF.

The V and J genes are TRBV18 and TRBJ2-1; D is perhaps TRBD2 (5 bases). CDR1 KGHSH and CDR2 LQKENI come from the germline V gene. Trimming cost V 3 bases and J 10 bases, with 19 bases left between them. The CDR3 extends over 15 amino acids. The CDR3 DNA reads as TGTGCCAGCTCACCCCCGAGGCTGGTCGGCGGGGAGCAGTTCTTC. Amino acid sequence: CASSPPRLVGGEQFF. The full variable domain, its missing parts supplied by reference TRBV18 and TRBJ2-1, is NAGVMQNPRHLVRRRGQEARLRCSPMKGHSHVYWYRQLPEEGLKFMVYLQKENIIDESGMPKERFSAEFPKEGPSILRIQQVVRGDSAAYFCASSPPRLVGGEQFFGPGTRLTVL.

The rearrangement uses TRBV2 and TRBJ1-4; TRBD1 might be the D (5 bases). The ends were cut back, 6 bases at V and 3 bases at J, with 14 bases in the middle. Germline CDR1 is SNHLY and CDR2 is FYNNEI. This CDR3 region has 15 residues. The CDR3 DNA reads as TGTGCCAGCAGGAGGGGACTGAGTCCTAATGAAAAACTGTTTTTT. It translates to CASRRGLSPNEKLFF.

This chain connects TRBV2 to TRBJ1-3; 8 nucleotides line up with TRBD1. J lost 3 bases, V lost 5 bases, and 6 bases had no gene match. This CDR3 has 15 residues. CDR1 is SNHLY, CDR2 FYNNEI, per germline. The CDR3 sequence is CASSIGQGSGNTIYF. CDR3 sequence (DNA): TGTGCCAGCAGTATTGGACAGGGAAGTGGAAACACCATATATTTT.

This chain connects TRBV20-1 to TRBJ2-3; either TRBD1 or TRBD2 may fit D (6 bases each). V dropped 3 bases and J dropped 5 bases, with 18 bases sitting between them. This CDR3 is 15 amino acids long. Germline V lookup: CDR1 DFQATT, CDR2 SNEGSKA (reference sequence). CDR3 coding DNA: TGCAGTGCTAGCAACCCCGGGGGCATGTTAGATACGCAGTATTTT. The encoded protein is CSASNPGGMLDTQYF.

This chain links TRBV29-1 with TRBJ1-1; D possibly corresponds to TRBD1 (6 bases). The CDR3 covers 13 residues. CDR1 is SQVTM, CDR2 ANQGSEA, per germline. Trimming pared 3 bases from V and 11 bases from J, leaving 19 bases between. The CDR3 DNA sequence: TGCAGCGTTGAGGGCTCGGGGGGCGCAAAGGCTTTCTTT. Protein product: CSVEGSGGAKAFF.